The 20 T cell receptor beta chains presented below share a single source sample, sequenced in a study of chemoradiotherapy in HPV16-positive cancers. Sequencing used immunoSEQ multiplex PCR; TCRdb keeps in-frame clones, though not all of them. The profile covers around 20,000 clones, with 70% to 90% appearing a single time and 4.5% to 7% taken by the ten largest. Sample: blood, taken from a patient who underwent chemoradiotherapy. Source of these receptors: a human donor with HPV-associated anogenital cancer.

The chain joins TRBV7-2 to TRBJ2-5; no firm D call. Germline CDR1 reads SGHTA; CDR2 reads FQGNSA. Trimming took 1 base from V and 8 from J, leaving 8 bases between them. The CDR3 loop spans 12 amino acids. This CDR3 is CASSLVKETQYF. CDR3 nucleotides: TGTGCCAGCAGCTTAGTGAAGGAAACCCAGTACTTC.

The chain combines TRBV30 with TRBJ1-2; TRBD1 is a possible D gene (6 bases). The V end was cut by 3 bases, the J end by 8 bases, with 13 bases between. Germline V gene data show CDR1 as GTSNPN and CDR2 as SVGIG (reference sequence). This CDR3 region has 12 residues. Here the CDR3 reads CAWSTGQRGYTF. The DNA for the CDR3 is TGTGCCTGGAGCACAGGACAGAGAGGCTACACCTTC.

The rearrangement links TRBV7-8 to TRBJ2-2; tentative D call: TRBD2 (7 bases). The CDR3 loop spans 15 amino acids. Trimming left V 5 bases short and J 2 bases short, with 12 bases between. Germline V gene lookup returns CDR1 SGHVS and CDR2 FQNEAQ. The CDR3 bases are TGTGCCAGCAGCCTAGGGGGGGGAAACACCGGGGAGCTGTTTTTT. Protein sequence: CASSLGGGNTGELFF. Supplemented by reference TRBV7-8 and TRBJ2-2, the full variable domain reads GAGVSQSPRYKVAKRGQDVALRCDPISGHVSLFWYQQALGQGPEFLTYFQNEAQLDKSGLPSDRFFAERPEGSVSTLKIQRTQQEDSAVYLCASSLGGGNTGELFFGEGSRLTVL.

This clone has just a few counts. The chain has TRBV5-6 and TRBJ1-2; 10 bases agree with TRBD1. The CDR3 is 14 residues long. Trimming cost V 0 bases and J 5 bases; bases outside gene matches: 1. The germline V gene has CDR1 SGHDT and CDR2 YYEEEE. This CDR3 reads CASSLGTGGYGYTF. CDR3 sequence (DNA): TGTGCCAGCAGCTTGGGGACAGGGGGGTATGGCTACACCTTC.

V gene TRBV14 combines with J gene TRBJ1-1; D remains ambiguous. CDR1 and CDR2 (germline): SGHDN, FVKESK. V gave up 0 bases and J gave up 0 bases, with 2 bases separating them. The CDR3 covers 13 residues. The CDR3 here is CASSQEMNTEAFF. The CDR3 region has the DNA TGTGCCAGCAGCCAAGAGATGAACACTGAAGCTTTCTTT.

This clone has only one observation. This chain joins TRBV10-3 and TRBJ1-1; 7 positions match TRBD1. V shed 6 bases and J 3 bases; nucleotides not matched to a gene: 10. The CDR3 contains 15 residues. Germline assignment: CDR1 ENHRY and CDR2 SYGVKD. The CDR3 nucleotides are TGTGCCATCAGCCGGGCCAGTGACAGGGACACTGAAGCTTTCTTT. This translates into CAISRASDRDTEAFF.

The rearrangement uses TRBV27 and TRBJ2-3; tentatively, D is TRBD1 or TRBD2 (5 bases each). V lost 3 bases and J 0 bases, leaving 16 bases between the germline ends. The germline V gene has CDR1 MNHEY and CDR2 SMNVEV (reference sequence). The CDR3 loop spans 17 amino acids. CDR3 coding DNA: TGTGCCAGCAGTTTCGGGGTTTCGGGACCGAGCACAGATACGCAGTATTTT. It is translated as CASSFGVSGPSTDTQYF.

The rearrangement links TRBV7-6 to TRBJ1-5; D remains ambiguous. V lost 3 bases, J lost 5 bases, and 8 bases lay in between. The CDR3 totals 13 residues. CDR1 is SGHVS, CDR2 FNYEAQ, per germline. The chain's CDR3 is CASSFGYDQPQHF. CDR3 coding DNA: TGTGCCAGCAGCTTCGGGTATGATCAGCCCCAGCATTTT.

This chain links TRBV7-2 with TRBJ2-7; 11 bases are shared with TRBD1. Germline CDR1 is SGHTA and CDR2 is FQGNSA. The CDR3 is 14 residues long. The junction had 7 bases not matched to a gene; V was cut back by 5 bases and J by 7 bases. CDR3 amino acids: CASSPGQGAREQYF. Here the CDR3 DNA reads TGTGCCAGCAGCCCCGGACAGGGGGCGAGGGAGCAGTACTTC.

The chain joins TRBV19 to TRBJ1-2, with 7 bases aligning to TRBD1. The J segment lost 5 bases and the V segment lost 7 bases, leaving 7 bases of the junction unmatched. Germline loops: CDR1 LNHDA, CDR2 SQIVND (reference sequence). The CDR3 length is 13 residues. Here the CDR3 DNA reads TGTGCCAGTACGAGGGACAGTGAGTATGGCTACACCTTC. Translating gives CASTRDSEYGYTF. The variable domain in full, completed from reference TRBV19 and TRBJ1-2, reads DGGITQSPKYLFRKEGQNVTLSCEQNLNHDAMYWYRQDPGQGLRLIYYSQIVNDFQKGDIAEGYSVSREKKESFPLTVTSAQKNPTAFYLCASTRDSEYGYTFGSGTRLTVV.

The chain has TRBV11-2 and TRBJ2-4; D is tentatively TRBD1 or TRBD2 (5 bases each). Trimming removed 1 base from V and 6 bases from J, with 13 bases in between. The length of the CDR3 is 15 residues. Germline-derived CDR1 and CDR2 are SGHAT and FQNNGV. The CDR3 sequence: CASSLGQGAGNIQYF. The CDR3 nucleotides are TGTGCCAGCAGCTTAGGGCAGGGAGCAGGAAACATTCAGTACTTC.

The genes are TRBV7-8 and TRBJ1-5; D gene ambiguous. Germline assignment: CDR1 SGHVS and CDR2 FQNEAQ. The CDR3 sequence is 13 residues long. V was cut by 0 bases and J by 5 bases, with 5 bases left in between. CDR3 sequence reads: CASSLAGDQPQHF. CDR3 DNA: TGTGCCAGCAGCTTAGCGGGAGATCAGCCCCAGCATTTT.

The chain has TRBV6-1 and TRBJ2-5, with no clear D. This CDR3 contains 11 residues. The germline V gene has CDR1 MNHNS and CDR2 SASEGT. V was shortened by 4 bases and J by 4 bases, with 4 bases between the two germline ends. The CDR3 sequence is CASSGSETQYF. The CDR3 DNA is TGTGCCAGCAGTGGGTCAGAGACCCAGTACTTC.

This chain joins TRBV5-5 and TRBJ1-5; D gene ambiguous. Deletions cut 0 bases from V and 6 bases from J, with 16 bases between. Germline V gene data show CDR1 as SGHKS and CDR2 as YYEKEE (reference sequence). The CDR3 is 16 residues long. DNA of the CDR3: TGTGCCAGCAGCTTGGCCGGCGGAGACGCGAGTCAGCCCCAGCATTTT. As protein: CASSLAGGDASQPQHF.

The chain recombines TRBV7-2 with TRBJ2-3, with 10 positions matching TRBD2. Germline V gene sequence: CDR1 SGHTA, CDR2 FQGNSA. The V segment lost 4 bases and the J segment 1 base; nucleotides outside the gene matches: 8. There are 17 residues in the CDR3. The DNA for the CDR3 is TGTGCCAGCAGCTCGATTAGCGGGGGGACCCGCACAGATACGCAGTATTTT. Translating it yields CASSSISGGTRTDTQYF.

The chain employs TRBV20-1 and TRBJ1-2; 7 bases fit TRBD1. The CDR3 sequence is 11 residues long. The ends lost 6 bases at V and 5 bases at J; junction bases unmatched: 3. Germline-derived CDR1 and CDR2 are DFQATT and SNEGSKA (reference sequence). The CDR3 DNA sequence: TGCAGTGCAAAACAGGGGTATGGCTACACCTTC. Amino acids: CSAKQGYGYTF.

The chain links TRBV2 to TRBJ2-1; 7 nucleotides agree with TRBD1. V was pared by 4 bases and J by 9 bases, with 6 bases of the junction left unmatched. Germline V gives CDR1 SNHLY, CDR2 FYNNEI. The CDR3 is 13 residues long. For the CDR3, the DNA is TGTGCCAGCAGTGTAGAGGGGGCCGGTGAGCAGTTCTTC. Its protein is CASSVEGAGEQFF.

The CDR3 DNA reads TGTGCCAGCAGTTACTCGGTGGGGGTCAATGAGCAGTTCTTC. Translation: CASSYSVGVNEQFF. The chain employs TRBV6-5 and TRBJ2-1; D may match TRBD1 or TRBD2 (5 bases each). Per the germline V gene, CDR1 is MNHEY and CDR2 is SVGAGI. Trimming pared 0 bases from V and 6 bases from J, leaving 9 bases between. The CDR3 is 14 residues long.

V and J are TRBV7-2 and TRBJ2-7, with TRBD2 matching over 8 bases. CDR3 length: 14 residues. The V and J ends lost 1 base and 1 base, in that order; junction bases with no gene match: 0. Germline V gives CDR1 SGHTA, CDR2 FQGNSA. The CDR3 DNA reads TGTGCCAGCAGCTTAGGCGGGGGGTCCTACGAGCAGTACTTC. It is translated as CASSLGGGSYEQYF.

The chain couples TRBV10-3 to TRBJ1-2; no reliable D call. The germline CDR1 and CDR2 sequences are ENHRY and SYGVKD. Trimming took 4 bases from V and 6 from J, leaving 15 bases between them. The CDR3 has 14 residues. The chain's CDR3 is CAISADPGSNGYTF. DNA of the CDR3: TGTGCCATCAGTGCCGACCCAGGAAGTAATGGCTACACCTTC.